The sample holds a few counts of the clone carrying this T cell receptor beta chain. Its target is unknown. The CDR3 length is 12 residues. Per the germline V gene, CDR1 is GTSNPN and CDR2 is SVGIG (reference sequence). V was trimmed by 1 base and J by 4 bases, leaving 8 bases between them. Thyroid surgery took place with no prior treatment in any patient. Original processing notes: Variation in CDR3 across clinicopathological groups served as the basis for constructing a distant-metastasis classifier in papillary thyroid cancer. TCRdb re-processed the PCR reads through MiXCR. None of the V and J calls come from the authors' own analysis; TCRdb made them. The table shows 10,000 to 13,000 clones, with over 25% occurring only once. The sample is drawn from a study of metastatic and nonmetastatic thyroid tumors. Whole-study findings and limits: Benign nodules reportedly had significantly lower TCR beta diversity than malignant thyroid tumors in blood and tumor.

The chain combines TRBV30 with TRBJ2-7; D gene unclear. This receptor was identified in a male donor with papillary thyroid cancer or a benign thyroid nodule (not recorded which). Some clones in this sample may be carry-over from other donors' samples. The sample taken for sequencing was tumor tissue. CDR3 in amino acids: CAWSASLYEQYF. CDR3 DNA sequence: TGTGCCTGGAGTGCCTCACTTTACGAGCAGTACTTC.